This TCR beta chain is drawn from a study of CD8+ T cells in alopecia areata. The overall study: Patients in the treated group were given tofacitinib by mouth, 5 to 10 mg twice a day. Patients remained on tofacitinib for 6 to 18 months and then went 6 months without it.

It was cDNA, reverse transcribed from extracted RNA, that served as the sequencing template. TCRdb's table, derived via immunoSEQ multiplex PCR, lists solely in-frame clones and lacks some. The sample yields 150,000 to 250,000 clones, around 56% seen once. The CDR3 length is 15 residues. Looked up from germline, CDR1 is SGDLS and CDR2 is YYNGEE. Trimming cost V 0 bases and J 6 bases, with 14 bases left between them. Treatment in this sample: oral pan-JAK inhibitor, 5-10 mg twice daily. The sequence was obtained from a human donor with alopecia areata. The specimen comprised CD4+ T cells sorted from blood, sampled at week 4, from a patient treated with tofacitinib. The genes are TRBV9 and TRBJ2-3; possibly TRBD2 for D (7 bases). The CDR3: CASSVATGGRDTQYF. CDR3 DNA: TGTGCCAGCAGCGTAGCTACGGGGGGCCGGGATACGCAGTATTTT.